One TCR beta chain is described in this entry. This clone's antigen is unknown. No clone much larger than this one lies a single base away; base qualities are absent. The time point label of this sample denotes: about 28 days (+/-7) after the second vaccine dose. AZD1222 recipients whose second dose came at about 4 weeks and those whose second dose came at about 12 weeks were combined into one group, since spike-specific TCR depth and breadth did not differ between the two schedules. Vaccinee samples were obtained from the UK trials COV001 and COV002, which included a single-blind randomized controlled phase 2/3 trial of AZD1222 (ChAdOx1 nCoV-19) in healthy adults. Trial participant PBMC samples were collected at day 0 and day 28 after the second dose for TCRbeta chain sequencing. This sample was included in a study of T cell responses to AZD1222 COVID-19 vaccine (dated by TCRdb to about 2021). General notes on the study: TCR sequencing covered some 240 trial participants: 200 to 210 given two doses of AZD1222 and 26 given two doses of MenACWY control vaccine. Trial participants were enrolled by age into subgroups of 18-55, 56-69 and 70-plus years, and 148, 28 and 57 TCR-sequenced participants, respectively, were included in these subgroups.

Paper-wide results and their limitations: The 56-69-year group was small, and its depth increase did not reach significance, likely because of low power. Reportedly, almost half of the unique spike-specific TCRs recognized epitopes lying outside the regions that are mutated in the B.1.351 and B.1.1.7 variants. Participants were mostly white British and included more females than males, and it was suggested by the authors that clonal diversity may have been underestimated. A significant rise in spike-specific TCR breadth and depth was observed after two AZD1222 doses relative to day 0 and relative to MenACWY recipients. Conclusions about previously exposed vaccinees are limited because only six or seven AZD1222 recipients were SARS-CoV-2 seropositive at baseline. Vaccine-associated CD4 TCRs spanned the whole spike protein, with dominant responses in regions 160-218 and 743-854. Because no samples from the day 14 peak response were available, repertoires could be characterized only after the peak T cell response.

The CDR3 regions of human TCRbeta chains were analyzed by immunosequencing. Per the original workflow: TCRs in the repertoires were matched against a reference library of SARS-CoV-2-specific TCRs that had been generated with the MIRA antigen-specificity platform. Breadth meant the fraction of unique TCRs that were SARS-CoV-2-associated, whereas depth meant the fraction of total T cells that were SARS-CoV-2-associated. Using the MIRA data, every spike-specific TCR was mapped to the spike region that the TCR reacted to and assigned to either a CD4 or a CD8 class. Log10-transformed breadth and depth values were compared by one-way ANOVA with Sidak's multiple comparisons tests. TCRdb took over this immuneACCESS table, retaining in-frame rearrangements with V and J assigned. Such tables are incomplete; in checked studies, under half of the missing clones stem from an unresolved V gene, and the remainder is unexplained. Clone size and V and J calls were adopted from that table, with D and trimming inferred from the DNA. The sample yields over 50,000 clones; around 81% were counted once. The ten biggest clones cover 20% to 30% of the sample.

The CDR3, cysteine through phenylalanine, is 15 amino acids long. Only the CDR3 portion is preserved as DNA: 45 bases, with reading frame beginning at the first base. Based on the germline V gene, the CDR1 and CDR2 sequences are SGHVS and FQNEAQ. For this chain, trimming is 1 base at the V end and 4 bases at the J end, and the number of junction bases without a gene match is 3. Recombination joined TRBV7-8 with TRBJ2-2, and TRBD2 aligns with 7 junction nucleotides. This material consisted of peripheral blood, taken 28 days after the second AZD1222 dose. This TCR was recovered from an adult who received the AZD1222 COVID-19 vaccine. In nucleotide form, the sequence is TGTGCCAGCAGCTTAGGGGACTACCTCACCGGGGAGCTGTTTTTT. Its amino acids are CASSLGDYLTGELFF.